A selection of T cell receptor beta chains follows, all from one sample in a study of blood T cell repertoires in COVID-19. Profiled with immunoSEQ multiplex PCR; TCRdb holds only in-frame clones, not every one. This repertoire shows roughly 300,000 clones, 87% found once; its top ten account for more than 1.3%. Sequenced sample: peripheral blood. Receptors originate from a woman in her 40s who had recovered from COVID-19. The CDR3 runs from the conserved cysteine through the conserved F or W. Each record gives: V gene, J gene, D gene, clone size, CDR3 protein, CDR3 DNA. The D gene is left open where the match is weak. The size field is filled for only some rows; it gives once, few, many or a size class.

TRBV4-3,TRBJ1-2,.,once,CASSQDSRGSGYTF,TGCGCCAGCAGCCAAGACTCCAGGGGATCTGGCTACACCTTC
TRBV27,TRBJ2-1,.,.,CASSLYGDEQFF,TGTGCCAGCAGTTTATACGGGGATGAGCAGTTCTTC
TRBV28,TRBJ2-7,.,few,CASSHSLYEQYF,TGTGCCAGCAGCCACTCGCTCTACGAGCAGTACTTC
TRBV12-3/TRBV12-4,TRBJ1-5,.,.,CASSPLNQPQHF,TGTGCCAGCAGTCCGTTAAATCAGCCCCAGCATTTT
TRBV23-1,TRBJ1-5,.,.,CASSQGQKISNQPQHF,TGCGCCAGCAGTCAAGGACAGAAAATTAGCAATCAGCCCCAGCATTTT
TRBV11-2,TRBJ2-3,TRBD2,.,CASSRGLAVTSTDTQYF,TGTGCCAGCAGCCGTGGACTAGCGGTCACTAGCACAGATACGCAGTATTTT
TRBV5-6,TRBJ2-4,.,.,CASSLGVTNIQYF,TGTGCCAGCAGCTTAGGGGTTACAAACATTCAGTACTTC
TRBV5-4,TRBJ2-3,.,.,CASSFPRSGTDTQYF,TGTGCCAGCAGCTTCCCGCGTTCTGGCACAGATACGCAGTATTTT
TRBV7-9,TRBJ1-1,.,.,CASSYTGVVGNTEAFF,TGTGCCAGCAGCTATACCGGGGTTGTTGGGAACACTGAAGCTTTCTTT
TRBV7-9,TRBJ1-1,.,.,CASSLSGGGTEAFF,TGTGCCAGCAGCTTAAGTGGGGGGGGCACTGAAGCTTTCTTT
TRBV5-1,TRBJ2-5,.,.,CASSTQGQQETQYF,TGCGCCAGCAGCACGCAAGGACAGCAAGAGACCCAGTACTTC
TRBV6-6,TRBJ1-2,.,.,CASSPAGAGYTF,TGTGCCAGCAGTCCCGCGGGGGCTGGCTACACCTTC
TRBV7-2,TRBJ2-2,TRBD1,.,CASSLASRTGGTGELFF,TGTGCCAGCAGCTTAGCGTCTAGGACAGGGGGCACCGGGGAGCTGTTTTTT
TRBV18,TRBJ2-6,TRBD1,.,CASSPQTGSGANVLTF,TGTGCCAGCTCACCACAGACAGGGTCCGGGGCCAACGTCCTGACTTTC
TRBV27,TRBJ1-6,TRBD1,.,CASSLKGAPNSPLHF,TGTGCCAGCAGTTTAAAGGGGGCCCCTAATTCACCCCTCCACTTT
TRBV5-5,TRBJ2-2,TRBD2,.,CASRDPATSGYTGELFF,TGTGCCAGCAGGGACCCGGCCACTAGCGGCTACACCGGGGAGCTGTTTTTT
TRBV18,TRBJ1-2,TRBD1,.,CASSPQGAGYGYTF,TGTGCCAGCTCACCACAGGGGGCTGGCTATGGCTACACCTTC
TRBV11-2,TRBJ2-3,TRBD1,.,CASSLRDRGTDTQYF,TGTGCCAGCAGCTTACGGGACAGGGGCACAGATACGCAGTATTTT
TRBV5-4,TRBJ1-1,TRBD1,.,CASRSTGLNTEAFF,TGTGCCAGCAGGTCGACAGGGCTGAACACTGAAGCTTTCTTT
TRBV6-4,TRBJ2-1,TRBD2,.,CASSSYPGGNNEQFF,TGTGCCAGCAGTTCCTATCCGGGGGGGAACAATGAGCAGTTCTTC
TRBV27,TRBJ1-1,.,few,CASSLSQGDTEAFF,TGTGCCAGCAGTTTAAGTCAGGGTGACACTGAAGCTTTCTTT
TRBV29-1,TRBJ2-3,.,once,CSAGTADTQYF,TGCAGCGCCGGGACTGCAGATACGCAGTATTTT
TRBV18,TRBJ2-7,TRBD1,once,CASSPPGQSSYEQYF,TGTGCCAGCTCACCACCGGGACAGAGCTCCTACGAGCAGTACTTC
TRBV19,TRBJ2-1,TRBD2,.,CASSSLAGKYNEQFF,TGTGCCAGTAGTTCCCTAGCGGGAAAGTACAATGAGCAGTTCTTC
TRBV11-2,TRBJ2-6,.,.,CASSLQGSGANVLTF,TGTGCCAGCAGCTTACAGGGATCCGGGGCCAACGTCCTGACTTTC
TRBV24-1,TRBJ2-7,.,.,CATSGQGRSYEQYF,TGTGCCACCAGTGGGCAGGGGAGATCCTACGAGCAGTACTTC
TRBV15,TRBJ1-5,TRBD1,.,CATSRDRVRPQHF,TGTGCCACCAGCAGGGACAGGGTACGTCCCCAGCATTTT